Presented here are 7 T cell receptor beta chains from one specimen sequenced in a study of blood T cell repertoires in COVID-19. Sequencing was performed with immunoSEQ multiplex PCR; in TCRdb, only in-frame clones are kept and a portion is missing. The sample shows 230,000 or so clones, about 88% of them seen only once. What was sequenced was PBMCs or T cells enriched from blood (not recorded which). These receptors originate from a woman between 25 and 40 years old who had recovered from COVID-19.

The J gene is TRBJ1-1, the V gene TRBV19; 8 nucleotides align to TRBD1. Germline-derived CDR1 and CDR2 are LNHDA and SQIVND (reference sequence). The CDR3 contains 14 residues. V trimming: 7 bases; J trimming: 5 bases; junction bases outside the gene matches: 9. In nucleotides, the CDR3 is TGTGCCAGTACCCCGACAGGGGAGGGAACTGAAGCTTTCTTT. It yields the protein CASTPTGEGTEAFF.

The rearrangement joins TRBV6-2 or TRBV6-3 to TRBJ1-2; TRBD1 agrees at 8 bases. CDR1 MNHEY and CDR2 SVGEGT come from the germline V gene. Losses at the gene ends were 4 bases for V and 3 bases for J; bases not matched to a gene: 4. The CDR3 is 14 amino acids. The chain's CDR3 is CASSFIRGHYGYTF. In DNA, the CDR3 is TGTGCCAGCAGTTTCATCAGGGGGCACTATGGCTACACCTTC.

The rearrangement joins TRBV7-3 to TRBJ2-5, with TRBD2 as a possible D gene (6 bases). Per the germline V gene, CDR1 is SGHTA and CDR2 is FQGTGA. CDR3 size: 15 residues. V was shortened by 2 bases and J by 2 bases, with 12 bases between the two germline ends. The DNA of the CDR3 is TGTGCCAGCAGCTTAGCTGGGACTTCTCAAGAGACCCAGTACTTC. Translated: CASSLAGTSQETQYF. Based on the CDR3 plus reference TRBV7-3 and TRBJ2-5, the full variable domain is GAGVSQTPSNKVTEKGKYVELRCDPISGHTALYWYRQSLGQGPEFLIYFQGTGAADDSGLPNDRFFAVRPEGSVSTLKIQRTERGDSAVYLCASSLAGTSQETQYFGPGTRLLVL.

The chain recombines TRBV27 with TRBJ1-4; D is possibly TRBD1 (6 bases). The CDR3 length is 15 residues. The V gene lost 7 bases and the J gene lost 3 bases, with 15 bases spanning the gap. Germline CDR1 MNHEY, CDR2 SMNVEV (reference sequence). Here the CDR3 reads CASTAQQGPNEKLFF. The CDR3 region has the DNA TGTGCCAGCACGGCCCAACAGGGTCCTAATGAAAAACTGTTTTTT.

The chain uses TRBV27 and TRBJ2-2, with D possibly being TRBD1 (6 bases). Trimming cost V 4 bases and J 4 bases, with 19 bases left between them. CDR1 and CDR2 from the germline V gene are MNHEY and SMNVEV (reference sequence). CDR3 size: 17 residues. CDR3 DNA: TGTGCCAGCAGTTCCCCGGACAGAGCACCTTTCACCGGGGAGCTGTTTTTT. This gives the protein CASSSPDRAPFTGELFF.

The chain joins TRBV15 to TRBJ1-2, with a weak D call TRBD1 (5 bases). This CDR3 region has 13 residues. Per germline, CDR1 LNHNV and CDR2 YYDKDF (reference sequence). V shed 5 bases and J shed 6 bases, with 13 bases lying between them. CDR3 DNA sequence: TGTGCCACCAGCCCACGGCAGGGTAATGGCTACACCTTC. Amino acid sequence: CATSPRQGNGYTF. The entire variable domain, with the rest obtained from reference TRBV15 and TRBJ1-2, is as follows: DAMVIQNPRYQVTQFGKPVTLSCSQTLNHNVMYWYQQKSSQAPKLLFHYYDKDFNNEADTPDNFQSRRPNTSFCFLDIRSPGLGDTAMYLCATSPRQGNGYTFGSGTRLTVV.

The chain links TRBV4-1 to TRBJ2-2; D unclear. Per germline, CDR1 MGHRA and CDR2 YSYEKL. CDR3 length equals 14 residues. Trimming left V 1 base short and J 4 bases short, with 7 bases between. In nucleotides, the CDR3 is TGCGCCAGCAGCCAAGTCGTTCTCACCGGGGAGCTGTTTTTT. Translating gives CASSQVVLTGELFF.